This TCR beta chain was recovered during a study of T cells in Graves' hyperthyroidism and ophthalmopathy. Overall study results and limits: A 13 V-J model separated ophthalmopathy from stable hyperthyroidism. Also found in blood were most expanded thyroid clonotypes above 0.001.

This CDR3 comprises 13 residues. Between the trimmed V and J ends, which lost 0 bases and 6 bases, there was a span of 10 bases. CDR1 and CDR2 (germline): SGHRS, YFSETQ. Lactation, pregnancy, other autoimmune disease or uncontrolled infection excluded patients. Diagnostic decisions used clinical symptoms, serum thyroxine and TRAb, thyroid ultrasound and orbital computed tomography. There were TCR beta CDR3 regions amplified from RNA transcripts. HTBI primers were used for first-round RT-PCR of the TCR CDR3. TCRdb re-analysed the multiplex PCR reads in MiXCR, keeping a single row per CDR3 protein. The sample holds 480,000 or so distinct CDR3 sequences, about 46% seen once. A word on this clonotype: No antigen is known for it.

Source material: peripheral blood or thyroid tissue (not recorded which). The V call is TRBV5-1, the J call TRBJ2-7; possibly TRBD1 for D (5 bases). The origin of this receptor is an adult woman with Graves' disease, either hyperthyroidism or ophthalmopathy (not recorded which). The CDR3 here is CASSLEGKAEQYF. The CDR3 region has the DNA TGCGCCAGCAGCTTGGAGGGGAAGGCCGAGCAGTACTTC. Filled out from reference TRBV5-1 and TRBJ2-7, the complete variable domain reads KAGVTQTPRYLIKTRGQQVTLSCSPISGHRSVSWYQQTPGQGLQFLFEYFSETQRNKGNFPGRFSGRQFSNSRSEMNVSTLELGDSALYLCASSLEGKAEQYFGPGTRLTVT.